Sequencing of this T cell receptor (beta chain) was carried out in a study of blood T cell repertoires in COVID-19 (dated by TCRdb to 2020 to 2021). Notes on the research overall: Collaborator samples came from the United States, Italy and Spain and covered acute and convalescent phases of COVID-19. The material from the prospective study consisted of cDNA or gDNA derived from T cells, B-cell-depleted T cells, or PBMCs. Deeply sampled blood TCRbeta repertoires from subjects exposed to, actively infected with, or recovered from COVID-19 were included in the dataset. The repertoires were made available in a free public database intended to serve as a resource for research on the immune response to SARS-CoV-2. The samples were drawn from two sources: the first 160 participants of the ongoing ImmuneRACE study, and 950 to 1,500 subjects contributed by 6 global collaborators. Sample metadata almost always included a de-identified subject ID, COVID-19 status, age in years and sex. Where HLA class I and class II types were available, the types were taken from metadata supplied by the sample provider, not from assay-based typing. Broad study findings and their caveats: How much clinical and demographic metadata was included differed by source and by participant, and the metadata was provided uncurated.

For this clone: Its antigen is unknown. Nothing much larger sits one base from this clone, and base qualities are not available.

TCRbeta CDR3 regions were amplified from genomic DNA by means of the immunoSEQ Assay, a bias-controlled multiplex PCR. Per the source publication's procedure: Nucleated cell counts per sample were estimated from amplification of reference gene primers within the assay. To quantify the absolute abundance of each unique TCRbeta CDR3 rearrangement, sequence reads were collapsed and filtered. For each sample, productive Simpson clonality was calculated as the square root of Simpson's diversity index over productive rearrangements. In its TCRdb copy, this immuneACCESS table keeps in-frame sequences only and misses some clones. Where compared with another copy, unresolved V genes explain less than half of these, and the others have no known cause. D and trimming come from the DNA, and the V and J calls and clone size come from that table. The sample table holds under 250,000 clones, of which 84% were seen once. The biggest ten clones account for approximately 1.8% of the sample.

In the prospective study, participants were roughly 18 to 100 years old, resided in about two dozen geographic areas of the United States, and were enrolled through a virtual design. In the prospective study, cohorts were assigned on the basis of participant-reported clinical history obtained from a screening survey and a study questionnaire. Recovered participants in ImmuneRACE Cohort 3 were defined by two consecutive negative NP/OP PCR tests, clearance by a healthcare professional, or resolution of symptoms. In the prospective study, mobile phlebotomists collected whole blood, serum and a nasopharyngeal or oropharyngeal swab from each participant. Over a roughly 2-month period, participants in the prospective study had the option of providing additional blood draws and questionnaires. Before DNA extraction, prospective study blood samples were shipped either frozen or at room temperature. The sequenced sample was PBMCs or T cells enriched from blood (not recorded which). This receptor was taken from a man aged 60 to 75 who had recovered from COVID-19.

The CDR3 in this case is CATSDSRQGLSGANVLTF. The nucleotide sequence reads as follows: TGTGCCACCAGTGATTCTCGACAGGGCCTCTCTGGGGCCAACGTCCTGACTTTC. The sequence joins TRBV24-1 to TRBJ2-6; 7 central nucleotides agree with TRBD1. The germline V gene specifies KGHDR as CDR1 and SFDVKD as CDR2. From the cysteine through the phenylalanine, the CDR3 covers 18 amino acids. The entry retains the CDR3 DNA only, 54 bases that are in frame from base 1. V is pruned by 2 bases and J by 0 bases, leaving 6 bases of the junction without a gene match.